Many counts were recorded for the clone carrying this TCR beta chain. Its specificity is unknown. The data were obtained in a study of neurological immune-mediated disorders. Study observations and caveats: Among 34 multiple sclerosis patients, phylogenetic grouping put the repertoires of 18 into a single related-CDR3 cluster, a possible signature. Neither clinical nor MRI features were associated with the multiple sclerosis repertoire cluster.

The starting material, 2 million PBMCs stored at -80 C, gave rise to the unsorted libraries. CDR1 and CDR2 from the germline V gene are SGHRS and YFSETQ. V was pared by 4 bases and J by 0 bases, with 12 bases between. This CDR3 comprises 15 residues. Over 200 million TCR-beta sequences (from 15-18 subjects) were yielded by each sequencing run. TCRdb re-analysed the 5' RACE reads in MiXCR, keeping a single row per CDR3 protein. The profile covers tens of thousands of distinct CDR3 sequences, with roughly 3.3% appearing a single time and approximately 2.9% taken by the ten largest. The sequence came from a woman in her forties or fifties with multiple sclerosis. The chain couples TRBV5-1 to TRBJ2-3; D ambiguous. The sequenced sample consisted of PBMCs. In DNA, the CDR3 is TGCGCCAGCAGCCCTGATCGAAGTAGCACAGATACGCAGTATTTT. This encodes CASSPDRSSTDTQYF.